This TCR beta chain was retrieved from a study of regulatory T cells in long-lasting Graves disease. Libraries of TCR beta came from iRepertoire HTBI primers plus Arm-PCR of CDR3 regions. A single record per CDR3 protein comes from TCRdb applying MiXCR to the multiplex PCR reads. The sample has 450,000 to 600,000 distinct CDR3 sequences, about a sixth seen once. This clonotype was detected ten times or more. Antigen unknown. The ends lost 8 bases at V and 1 base at J; junction bases unmatched: 5. Germline V CDR1 and CDR2: KGHSH, LQKENI. The CDR3 extends over 14 amino acids. Time point specified: newly diagnosed GD, antithyroid drugs for less than 3 months. Preparation of the TCR library used RNA extracted from PBMCs. Study findings and constraints: A reduction in accuracy may have resulted from the small sample size.

These data also formed part of another study, on T cells in Graves' hyperthyroidism and ophthalmopathy.

The V gene is TRBV18, the J gene TRBJ2-5; 9 bases agree with TRBD1. Sequenced here: peripheral blood mononuclear cells (PBMCs), sampled at new diagnosis, from a patient treated with antithyroid drugs. The TCR comes from a middle-aged man with Graves disease. The CDR3 DNA follows: TGTGCCAGCAGTCTACAGGGGGCCCAAGAGACCCAGTACTTC. Protein: CASSLQGAQETQYF.